This TCR beta chain originates from a study of T cell repertoires in cytomegalovirus infection. About the research overall: Selected CMV epitopes included recently identified HLA-C-restricted ones as well as well-studied HLA-B-restricted ones. Overall study results and limits: CMV-specific TCR beta clonotypes restricted by HLA-C were the ones dominating the ex vivo response.

TCRdb reanalysed the reads using MiXCR and keeps one entry per CDR3 protein. The data show some 920,000 distinct CDR3 sequences, 25% to 40% seen once. Notes on this clonotype: Its antigen is not identified.

In germline, CDR1 is MGHRA, CDR2 YSYEKL. The germline V and J ends were trimmed by 0 bases and 6 bases, with 14 bases remaining between them. The CDR3 extends over 15 amino acids. This rearrangement joins TRBV4-1 to TRBJ1-2, with D tentatively TRBD1 (6 bases). The sample consisted of cultured CD8+ T cells from PBMCs, taken from culture after CMV antigen stimulation. The receptor was derived from a human donor in good health (CMV status not recorded). Some clones in this sample may be carry-over from other donors' samples. CDR3 sequence reads: CASSQDRSGGHGYTF. The CDR3 bases are TGCGCCAGCAGCCAAGATCGCTCGGGGGGCCATGGCTACACCTTC.